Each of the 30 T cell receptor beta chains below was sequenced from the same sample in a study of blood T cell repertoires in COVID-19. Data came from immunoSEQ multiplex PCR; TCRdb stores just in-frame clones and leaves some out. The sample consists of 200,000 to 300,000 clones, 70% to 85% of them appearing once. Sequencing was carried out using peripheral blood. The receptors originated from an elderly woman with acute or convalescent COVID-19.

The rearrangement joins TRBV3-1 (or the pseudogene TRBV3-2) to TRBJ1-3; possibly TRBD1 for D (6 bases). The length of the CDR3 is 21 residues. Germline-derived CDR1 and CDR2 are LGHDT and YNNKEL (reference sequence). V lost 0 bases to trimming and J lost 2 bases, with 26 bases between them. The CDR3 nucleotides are TGTGCCAGCAGCCAAGAGGGAAGTAAACAGGGAAACTTACGCGCTGGAAACACCATATATTTT. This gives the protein CASSQEGSKQGNLRAGNTIYF.

The CDR3, as DNA: TGTGCCAGCAGCCAAAGGGCGGGTCAGGCTTACAATGAGCAGTTCTTC. Translating gives CASSQRAGQAYNEQFF. The chain links TRBV4-2 to TRBJ2-1; weak D call: TRBD2 (5 bases). The CDR3 sequence is 16 residues long. The V gene's germline CDR1 is LGHNA and CDR2 YNFKEQ. V was trimmed by 2 bases and J by 4 bases, leaving 15 bases between them.

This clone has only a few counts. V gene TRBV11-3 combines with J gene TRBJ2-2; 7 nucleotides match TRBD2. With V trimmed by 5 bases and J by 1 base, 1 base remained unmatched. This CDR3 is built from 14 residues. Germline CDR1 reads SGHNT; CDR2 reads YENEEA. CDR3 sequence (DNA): TGTGCCAGCAGCCCGGGGGGGAACACCGGGGAGCTGTTTTTT. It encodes CASSPGGNTGELFF.

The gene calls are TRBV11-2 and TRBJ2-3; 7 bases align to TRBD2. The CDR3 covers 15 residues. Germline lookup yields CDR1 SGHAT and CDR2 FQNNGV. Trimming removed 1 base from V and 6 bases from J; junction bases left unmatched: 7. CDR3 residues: CASSLVYYGGDTQYF. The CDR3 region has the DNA TGTGCCAGCAGCTTAGTATACTACGGGGGGGATACGCAGTATTTT.

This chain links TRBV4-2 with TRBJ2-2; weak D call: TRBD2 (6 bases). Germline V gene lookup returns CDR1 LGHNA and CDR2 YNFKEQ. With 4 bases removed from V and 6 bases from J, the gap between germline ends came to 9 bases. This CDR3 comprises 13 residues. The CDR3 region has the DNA TGTGCCAGCAGCCGAGGACTATCCGGGGAGCTGTTTTTT. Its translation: CASSRGLSGELFF.

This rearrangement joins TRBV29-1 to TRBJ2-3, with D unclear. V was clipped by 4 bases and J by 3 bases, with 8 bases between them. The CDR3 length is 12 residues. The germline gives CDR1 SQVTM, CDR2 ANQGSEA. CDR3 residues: CSVAAGTDTQYF. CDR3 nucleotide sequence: TGCAGCGTTGCCGCCGGTACAGATACGCAGTATTTT.

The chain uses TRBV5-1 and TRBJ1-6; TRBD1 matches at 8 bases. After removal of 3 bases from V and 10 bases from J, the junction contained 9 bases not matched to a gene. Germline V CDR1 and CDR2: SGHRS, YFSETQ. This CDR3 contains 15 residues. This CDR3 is CASSYVTGGGSPLHF. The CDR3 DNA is TGCGCCAGCAGCTATGTTACAGGGGGTGGCTCACCCCTCCACTTT.

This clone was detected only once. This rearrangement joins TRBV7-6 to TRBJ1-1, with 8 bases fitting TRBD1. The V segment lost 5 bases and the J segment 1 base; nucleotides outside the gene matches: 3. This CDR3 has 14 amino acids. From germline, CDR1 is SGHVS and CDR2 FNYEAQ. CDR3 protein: CASSPGGRNTEAFF. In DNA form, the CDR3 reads TGTGCCAGCAGCCCAGGGGGCCGGAACACTGAAGCTTTCTTT.

The CDR3 DNA follows: TGTGCCAGCAGCTTCGGTAGCCGGGGTTCTGGAAACACCATATATTTT. Residues: CASSFGSRGSGNTIYF. The chain couples TRBV11-2 to TRBJ1-3, with D uncertain. Trimming removed 3 bases at V and 1 base at J, with 13 bases between. The length of the CDR3 is 16 residues. Germline lookup yields CDR1 SGHAT and CDR2 FQNNGV.

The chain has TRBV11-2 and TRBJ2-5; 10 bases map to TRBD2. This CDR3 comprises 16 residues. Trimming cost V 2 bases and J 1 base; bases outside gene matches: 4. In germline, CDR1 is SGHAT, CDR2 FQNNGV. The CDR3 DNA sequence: TGTGCCAGCAGCTTAAGTCGGACTAGCGGCCAAGAGACCCAGTACTTC. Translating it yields CASSLSRTSGQETQYF.

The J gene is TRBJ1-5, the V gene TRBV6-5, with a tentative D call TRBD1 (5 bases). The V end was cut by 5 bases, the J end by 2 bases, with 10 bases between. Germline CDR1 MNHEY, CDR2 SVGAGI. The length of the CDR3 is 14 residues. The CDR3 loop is CASSTGSGNQPQHF. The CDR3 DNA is TGTGCCAGCAGTACAGGTAGTGGCAATCAGCCCCAGCATTTT.

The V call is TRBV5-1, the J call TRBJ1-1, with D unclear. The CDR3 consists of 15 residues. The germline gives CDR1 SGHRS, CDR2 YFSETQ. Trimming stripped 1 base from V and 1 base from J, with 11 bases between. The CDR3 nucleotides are TGCGCCAGCAGCTTGTCCCTGGGAGCGAACACTGAAGCTTTCTTT. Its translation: CASSLSLGANTEAFF.

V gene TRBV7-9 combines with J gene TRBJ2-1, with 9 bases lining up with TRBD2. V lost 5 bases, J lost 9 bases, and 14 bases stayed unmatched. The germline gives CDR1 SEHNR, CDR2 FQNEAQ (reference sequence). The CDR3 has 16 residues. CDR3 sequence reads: CASSPRLAVGLGEQFF. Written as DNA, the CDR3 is TGTGCCAGCAGCCCCCGACTAGCGGTAGGCCTCGGTGAGCAGTTCTTC. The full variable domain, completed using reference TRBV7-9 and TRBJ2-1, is DTGVSQNPRHKITKRGQNVTFRCDPISEHNRLYWYRQTLGQGPEFLTYFQNEAQLEKSRLLSDRFSAERPKGSFSTLEIQRTEQGDSAMYLCASSPRLAVGLGEQFFGPGTRLTVL.

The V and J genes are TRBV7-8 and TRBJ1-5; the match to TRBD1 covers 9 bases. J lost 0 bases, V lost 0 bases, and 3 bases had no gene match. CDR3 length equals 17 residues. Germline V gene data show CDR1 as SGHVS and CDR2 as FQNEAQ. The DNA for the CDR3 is TGTGCCAGCAGCTTAGCACAGGGGGCCGGTAGCAATCAGCCCCAGCATTTT. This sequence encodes CASSLAQGAGSNQPQHF.

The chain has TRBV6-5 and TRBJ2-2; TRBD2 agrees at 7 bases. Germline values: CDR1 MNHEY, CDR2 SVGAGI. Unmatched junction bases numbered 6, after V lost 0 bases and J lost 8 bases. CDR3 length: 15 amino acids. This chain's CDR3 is CASSYSGGVAGELFF. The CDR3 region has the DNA TGTGCCAGCAGTTACTCGGGGGGGGTGGCTGGGGAGCTGTTTTTT.

CDR3 bases: TGTGCCAGCAGTGAAGGAGTCGGGTACCAAGAGACCCAGTACTTC. Its translation is CASSEGVGYQETQYF. The chain uses TRBV6-1 and TRBJ2-5; D uncertain. Germline loops: CDR1 MNHNS, CDR2 SASEGT. The CDR3 is made up of 15 amino acids. V was cut by 1 base and J by 0 bases, with 9 bases left in between.

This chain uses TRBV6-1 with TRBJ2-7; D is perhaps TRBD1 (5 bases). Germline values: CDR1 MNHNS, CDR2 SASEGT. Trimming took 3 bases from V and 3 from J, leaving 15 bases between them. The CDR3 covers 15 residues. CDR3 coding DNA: TGTGCCAGCAGTGACAAGGGGCCGTCGGGCTACGAGCAGTACTTC. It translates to CASSDKGPSGYEQYF.

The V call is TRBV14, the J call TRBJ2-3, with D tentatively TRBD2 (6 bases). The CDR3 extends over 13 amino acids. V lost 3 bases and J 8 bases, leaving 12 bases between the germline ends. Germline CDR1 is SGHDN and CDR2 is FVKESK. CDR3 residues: CASSHDRGSTQYF. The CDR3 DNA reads TGTGCCAGCAGCCATGATCGGGGGAGTACGCAGTATTTT.

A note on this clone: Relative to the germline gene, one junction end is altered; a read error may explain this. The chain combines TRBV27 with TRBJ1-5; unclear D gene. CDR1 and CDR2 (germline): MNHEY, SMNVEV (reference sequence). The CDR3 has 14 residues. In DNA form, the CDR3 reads TGTGCCAGCAGTCTATCTTATAGCAATCAGCCCCAGCATTTT. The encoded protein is CASSLSYSNQPQHF.

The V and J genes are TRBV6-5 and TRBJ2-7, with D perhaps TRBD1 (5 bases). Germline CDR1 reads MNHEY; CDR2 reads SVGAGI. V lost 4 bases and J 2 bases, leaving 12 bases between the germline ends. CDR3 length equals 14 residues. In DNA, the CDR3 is TGTGCCAGCAGTTTGACAGCCAACCCCTACGAGCAGTACTTC. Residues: CASSLTANPYEQYF.

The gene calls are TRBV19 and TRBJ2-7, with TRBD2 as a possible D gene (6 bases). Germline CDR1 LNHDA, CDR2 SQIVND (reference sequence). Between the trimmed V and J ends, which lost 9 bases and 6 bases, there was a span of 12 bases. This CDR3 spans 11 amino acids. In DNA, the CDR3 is TGTGCCAGCCGGGGGATCGGCGAGCAGTACTTC. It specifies CASRGIGEQYF.

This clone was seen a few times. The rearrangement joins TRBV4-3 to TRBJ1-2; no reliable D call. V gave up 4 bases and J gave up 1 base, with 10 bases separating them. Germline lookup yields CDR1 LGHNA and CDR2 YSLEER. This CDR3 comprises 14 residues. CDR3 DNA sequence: TGCGCCAGCAGCCCAGAAACTCTTAACTATGGCTACACCTTC. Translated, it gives CASSPETLNYGYTF.

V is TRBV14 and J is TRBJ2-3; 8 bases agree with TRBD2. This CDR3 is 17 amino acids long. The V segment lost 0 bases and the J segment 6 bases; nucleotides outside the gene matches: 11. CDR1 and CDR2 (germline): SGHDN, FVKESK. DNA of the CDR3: TGTGCCAGCAGCCAAGATCAACTAGCGGTGCGTAAGGATACGCAGTATTTT. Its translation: CASSQDQLAVRKDTQYF.

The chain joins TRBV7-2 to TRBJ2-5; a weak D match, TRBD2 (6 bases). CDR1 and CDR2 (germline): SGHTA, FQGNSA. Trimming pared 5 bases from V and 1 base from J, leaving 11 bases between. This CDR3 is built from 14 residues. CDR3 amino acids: CASSPSSVQETQYF. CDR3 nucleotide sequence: TGTGCCAGCAGCCCCTCTAGCGTCCAAGAGACCCAGTACTTC.

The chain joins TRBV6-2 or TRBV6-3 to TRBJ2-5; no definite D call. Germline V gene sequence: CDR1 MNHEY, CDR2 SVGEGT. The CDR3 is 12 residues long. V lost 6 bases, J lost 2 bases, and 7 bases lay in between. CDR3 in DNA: TGTGCCAGCAGCCGTACTCAAGAGACCCAGTACTTC. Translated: CASSRTQETQYF.

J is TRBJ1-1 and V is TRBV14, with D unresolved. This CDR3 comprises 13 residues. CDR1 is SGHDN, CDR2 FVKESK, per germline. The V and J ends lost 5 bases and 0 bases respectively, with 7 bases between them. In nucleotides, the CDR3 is TGTGCCAGCAGCTCGGACTTGAACACTGAAGCTTTCTTT. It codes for CASSSDLNTEAFF.

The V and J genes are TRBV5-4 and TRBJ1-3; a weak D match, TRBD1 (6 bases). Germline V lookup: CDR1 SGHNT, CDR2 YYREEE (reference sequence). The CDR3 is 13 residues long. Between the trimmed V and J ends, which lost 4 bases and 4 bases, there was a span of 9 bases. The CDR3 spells CASSETGGNTIYF. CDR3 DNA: TGTGCCAGCAGCGAGACAGGAGGAAACACCATATATTTT.

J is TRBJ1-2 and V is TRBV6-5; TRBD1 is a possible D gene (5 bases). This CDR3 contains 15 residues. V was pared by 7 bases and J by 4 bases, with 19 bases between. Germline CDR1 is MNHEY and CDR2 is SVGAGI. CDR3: CASTNPGRAVYGYTF. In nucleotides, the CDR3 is TGTGCCAGCACCAACCCAGGGAGGGCTGTCTATGGCTACACCTTC.

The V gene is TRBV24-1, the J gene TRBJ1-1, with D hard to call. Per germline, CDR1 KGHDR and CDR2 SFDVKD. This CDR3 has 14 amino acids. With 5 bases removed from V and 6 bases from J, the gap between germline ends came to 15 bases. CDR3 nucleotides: TGTGCCACCAGTGCTGGCCGGGAAAGGCCTGAAGCTTTCTTT. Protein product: CATSAGRERPEAFF.

The CDR3 nucleotides read TGCGCCAGCACCCGCGACGGGAGTTCCGTGTATGAGCAGTTCTTC. Translating it yields CASTRDGSSVYEQFF. This chain joins TRBV5-1 and TRBJ2-1; TRBD2 is a possible D gene (6 bases). CDR1 and CDR2 (germline): SGHRS, YFSETQ. This CDR3 is 15 amino acids long. V dropped 6 bases and J dropped 8 bases, with 21 bases sitting between them.